Below, 10 T cell receptor beta chains from the same sample are listed, as sequenced in a study of T-cell reconstitution after alpha-beta-depleted transplantation in children. TCRbeta library preparation incorporated unique molecular identifiers. A single record per CDR3 protein comes from TCRdb applying MiXCR to the PCR reads. Here the sample spans around 240,000 distinct CDR3 sequences, approximately 9.8% being singletons. The material was PBMCs from the stem cell graft donor, obtained from the stem cell graft. These receptors were collected from a human donor who donated a stem cell graft to a child with SCID.

This clonotype was recorded at least ten times. This chain links TRBV6-1 with TRBJ2-2; TRBD2 might be the D (5 bases). This CDR3 is built from 16 residues. With 1 base removed from V and 5 bases from J, the gap between germline ends came to 14 bases. Germline V lookup: CDR1 MNHNS, CDR2 SASEGT. The CDR3 spells CASSEVRQEGTGELFF. Written as DNA, the CDR3 is TGTGCCAGCAGTGAAGTTCGTCAAGAGGGAACCGGGGAGCTGTTTTTT.

The gene calls are TRBV20-1 and TRBJ1-5; D remains ambiguous. Germline V CDR1 and CDR2: DFQATT, SNEGSKA (reference sequence). Deletions cut 4 bases from V and 7 bases from J, with 17 bases between. The CDR3 length is 14 residues. The CDR3 DNA follows: TGCAGTGCTATCGTGACATCGGCAAAACAGCCCCAGCATTTT. This sequence encodes CSAIVTSAKQPQHF.

This clonotype was detected many times. The genes are TRBV15 and TRBJ1-1, with no clear D. CDR3 length equals 13 residues. Germline V gives CDR1 LNHNV, CDR2 YYDKDF (reference sequence). The V end lost 4 bases, the J end lost 3 bases, and 9 bases lay between the germline ends. The CDR3, as DNA: TGTGCCACCAGCACCCGCCCGGACACTGAAGCTTTCTTT. This gives the protein CATSTRPDTEAFF.

In this sample, this clonotype turned up many times. V gene TRBV20-1 combines with J gene TRBJ2-1; TRBD2 is a possible D gene (7 bases). There are 16 residues in the CDR3. Looked up from germline, CDR1 is DFQATT and CDR2 is SNEGSKA (reference sequence). With 4 bases removed from V and 3 bases from J, the gap between germline ends came to 19 bases. The CDR3 nucleotides are TGCAGTGCTACCCGAGGTGGGGGGGGGCGCTACAATGAGCAGTTCTTC. Its translation is CSATRGGGGRYNEQFF.

This clonotype has a handful of counts. This sequence joins TRBV7-7 and TRBJ2-2; no clear D gene. This CDR3 is 16 amino acids long. Germline V gives CDR1 SSHAT, CDR2 FNYEAQ (reference sequence). V was pared by 5 bases and J by 0 bases, with 13 bases between. The CDR3 region is CASSPIRSTNTGELFF. The DNA for the CDR3 is TGTGCCAGCAGCCCGATAAGGAGCACGAACACCGGGGAGCTGTTTTTT.

This clonotype was counted at least ten times. The V call is TRBV5-6, the J call TRBJ1-2; 8 bases line up with TRBD1. V lost 4 bases to trimming and J lost 4 bases; unmatched junction nucleotides: 9. Germline CDR1 SGHDT, CDR2 YYEEEE. The CDR3 covers 15 residues. CDR3 amino acids: CASSPGTGGAYGYTF. In DNA, the CDR3 is TGTGCCAGCAGCCCCGGGACAGGTGGAGCCTATGGCTACACCTTC.

In this sample, this clonotype turned up many times. The genes are TRBV5-1 and TRBJ1-2, with D unresolved. V was trimmed by 0 bases and J by 5 bases, leaving 8 bases between them. Germline assignment: CDR1 SGHRS and CDR2 YFSETQ. The CDR3 loop spans 13 amino acids. The CDR3 here is CASSLVRGYGYTF. For the CDR3, the DNA is TGCGCCAGCAGCTTGGTTCGCGGTTATGGCTACACCTTC.

This clonotype was detected ten times or more. The CDR3 sequence: CASSLAPPRTGAMTSPQETQYF. The CDR3 DNA reads TGTGCCAGCAGCTTAGCACCTCCCCGGACAGGGGCTATGACCTCACCCCAAGAGACCCAGTACTTC. The chain has TRBV11-1 and TRBJ2-5; 9 bases line up with TRBD1. Germline-derived CDR1 and CDR2 are SGHAT and FQDESV (reference sequence). The CDR3 spans 22 residues. The junction had 21 bases not matched to a gene; V was cut back by 0 bases and J by 1 base.

This clonotype was seen at least ten times. The chain employs TRBV7-2 and TRBJ1-1, with TRBD1 matching 7 bases. Germline values: CDR1 SGHTA, CDR2 FQGNSA. CDR3 length: 15 amino acids. V gave up 5 bases and J gave up 6 bases; unmatched junction bases: 12. Here the CDR3 reads CASSTQGTGVPEAFF. Here the CDR3 DNA reads TGTGCCAGCAGCACCCAAGGAACAGGGGTTCCTGAAGCTTTCTTT.

On this clonotype: A clone one base away is much larger, so this may be a read error. V gene TRBV9 combines with J gene TRBJ1-4, with 7 bases identical to TRBD1. V shed 2 bases, J shed 3 bases, and the junction held 13 bases outside the gene matches. CDR1 is SGDLS, CDR2 YYNGEE, per germline. The CDR3 loop spans 18 amino acids. CDR3 coding DNA: TGTGCCAGCAGCGTTGAAGAGGGGGCACCAGGGTCTAATGAAAAACTGTTTTTT. This translates into CASSVEEGAPGSNEKLFF.